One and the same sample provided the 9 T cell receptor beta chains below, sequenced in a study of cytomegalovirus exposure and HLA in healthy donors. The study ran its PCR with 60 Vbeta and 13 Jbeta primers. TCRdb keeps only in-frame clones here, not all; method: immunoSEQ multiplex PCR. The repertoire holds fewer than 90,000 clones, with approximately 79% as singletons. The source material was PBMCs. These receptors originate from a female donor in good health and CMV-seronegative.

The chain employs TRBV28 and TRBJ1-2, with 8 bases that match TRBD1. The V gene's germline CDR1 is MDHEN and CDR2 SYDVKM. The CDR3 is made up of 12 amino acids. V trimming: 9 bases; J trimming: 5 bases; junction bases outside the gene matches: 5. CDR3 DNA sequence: TGTGCCAGTGGACAGGGTTTATATGGCTACACCTTC. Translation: CASGQGLYGYTF.

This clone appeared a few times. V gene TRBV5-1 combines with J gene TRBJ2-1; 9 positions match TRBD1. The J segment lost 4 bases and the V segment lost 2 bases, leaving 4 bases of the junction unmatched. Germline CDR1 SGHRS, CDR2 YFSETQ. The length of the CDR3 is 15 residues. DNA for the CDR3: TGCGCCAGCAGCTTAGGGACAGGGTCATACAATGAGCAGTTCTTC. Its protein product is CASSLGTGSYNEQFF.

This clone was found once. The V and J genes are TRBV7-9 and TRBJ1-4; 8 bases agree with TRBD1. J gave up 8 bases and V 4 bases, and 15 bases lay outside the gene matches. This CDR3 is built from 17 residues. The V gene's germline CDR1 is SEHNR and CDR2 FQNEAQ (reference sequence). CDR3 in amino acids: CASSSLAQGGLREKLFF. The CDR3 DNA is TGTGCCAGCAGCTCCTTGGCACAGGGGGGCCTTAGGGAAAAACTGTTTTTT.

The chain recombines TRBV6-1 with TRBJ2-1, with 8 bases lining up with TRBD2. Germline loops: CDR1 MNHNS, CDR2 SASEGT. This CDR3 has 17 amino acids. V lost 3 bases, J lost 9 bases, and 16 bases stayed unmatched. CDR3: CASSDPGLAPNKGEQFF. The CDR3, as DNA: TGTGCCAGCAGTGACCCAGGACTAGCTCCAAATAAGGGTGAGCAGTTCTTC.

The CDR3 region is CASSRDSTIGEQYF. The CDR3 DNA follows: TGTGCCAGCAGTCGGGACTCTACAATCGGCGAGCAGTACTTC. The V call is TRBV28, the J call TRBJ2-7, with a tentative D call TRBD2 (6 bases). The CDR3 is 14 amino acids. Germline V gives CDR1 MDHEN, CDR2 SYDVKM. Between the trimmed V and J ends, which lost 5 bases and 6 bases, there was a span of 17 bases. Supplemented by reference TRBV28 and TRBJ2-7, the full variable domain reads DVKVTQSSRYLVKRTGEKVFLECVQDMDHENMFWYRQDPGLGLRLIYFSYDVKMKEKGDIPEGYSVSREKKERFSLILESASTNQTSMYLCASSRDSTIGEQYFGPGTRLTVT.

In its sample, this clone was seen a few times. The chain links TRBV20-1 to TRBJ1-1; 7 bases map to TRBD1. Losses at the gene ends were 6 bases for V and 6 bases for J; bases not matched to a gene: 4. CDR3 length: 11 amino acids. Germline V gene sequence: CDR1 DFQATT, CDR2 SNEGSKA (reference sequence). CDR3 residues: CSAGQEAEAFF. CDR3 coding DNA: TGCAGTGCCGGACAGGAGGCTGAAGCTTTCTTT.

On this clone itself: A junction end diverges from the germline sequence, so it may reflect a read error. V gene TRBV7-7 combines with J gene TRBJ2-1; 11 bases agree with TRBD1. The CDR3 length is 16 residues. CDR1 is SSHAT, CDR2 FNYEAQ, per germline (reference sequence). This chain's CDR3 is CASSLGGQGAYNEQFF. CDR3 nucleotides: TGTGCTAGCAGCTTAGGGGGACAGGGGGCCTACAATGAGCAGTTCTTC.

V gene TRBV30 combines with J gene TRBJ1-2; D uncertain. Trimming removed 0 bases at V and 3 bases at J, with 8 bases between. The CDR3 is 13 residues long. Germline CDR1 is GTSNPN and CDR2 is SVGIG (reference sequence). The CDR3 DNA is TGTGCCTGGAGTGTAGGAGTTGACTATGGCTACACCTTC. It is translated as CAWSVGVDYGYTF.

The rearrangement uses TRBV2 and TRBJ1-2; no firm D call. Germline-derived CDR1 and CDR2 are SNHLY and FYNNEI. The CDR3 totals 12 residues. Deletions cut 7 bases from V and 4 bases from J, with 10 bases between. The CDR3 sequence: CASTPWSYGYTF. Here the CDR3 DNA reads TGTGCCAGCACCCCGTGGAGCTATGGCTACACCTTC.